This passage covers 27 T cell receptor beta chains from one sample sequenced in a study of CD8 T cells in ankylosing spondylitis. These TCRs are of unknown antigen specificity. Study-wide points: What seemed typical of ankylosing spondylitis blood was a TCR beta motif built from roughly eight highly homologous variants.

TCRdb reprocessed the 5' RACE reads with MiXCR, giving one entry per CDR3 protein. The data contain 650,000 to 800,000 distinct CDR3 sequences, around a fifth of them singletons. The sample comprised blood, either unsorted or a sorted T cell fraction (not recorded which). The source of these receptors is a male donor with ankylosing spondylitis.

The chain employs TRBV11-2 and TRBJ1-5, with TRBD1 matching over 9 bases. The CDR3 extends over 15 amino acids. Germline V gene sequence: CDR1 SGHAT, CDR2 FQNNGV. J gave up 7 bases and V 5 bases, and 9 bases lay outside the gene matches. The CDR3 is CASSAAGQGEQPQHF. CDR3 sequence (DNA): TGTGCCAGCAGCGCCGCGGGACAGGGTGAACAGCCCCAGCATTTT.

This rearrangement joins TRBV20-1 to TRBJ2-7; no firm D call. The germline V and J ends were trimmed by 0 bases and 2 bases, with 11 bases remaining between them. This CDR3 is 14 amino acids long. Germline CDR1 and CDR2: DFQATT and SNEGSKA (reference sequence). CDR3 nucleotide sequence: TGCAGTGCTAGAGATCGTCGGCAGACCTACGAGCAGTACTTC. This encodes CSARDRRQTYEQYF.

The sample holds a few counts of this clonotype. The chain combines TRBV6-1 with TRBJ1-2; 7 bases are shared with TRBD1. This CDR3 is 14 amino acids long. Germline CDR1 MNHNS, CDR2 SASEGT. V shed 6 bases and J 4 bases; nucleotides not matched to a gene: 8. CDR3 loop: CASRETGNVYGYTF. The CDR3 nucleotides are TGTGCCAGCAGAGAGACAGGGAACGTCTATGGCTACACCTTC.

This chain links TRBV20-1 with TRBJ2-7; D is possibly TRBD1 (6 bases). There are 14 residues in the CDR3. Trimming took off 0 bases at V and 3 bases at J, with 12 bases between the two ends. The germline V gene has CDR1 DFQATT and CDR2 SNEGSKA (reference sequence). In DNA form, the CDR3 reads TGCAGTGCTAGAGACCACAGGGCCCTCTACGAGCAGTACTTC. Its protein product is CSARDHRALYEQYF.

This clonotype was seen a few times. The chain uses TRBV18 and TRBJ1-2; possibly TRBD1 for D (6 bases). Trimming took 3 bases from V and 4 from J, leaving 9 bases between them. There are 13 residues in the CDR3. Germline CDR1 and CDR2: KGHSH and LQKENI. The CDR3 DNA reads TGTGCCAGCTCACCGTCCAGGGGCTATGGCTACACCTTC. Protein product: CASSPSRGYGYTF.

This clonotype turned up a few times. The chain is built from TRBV11-2 and TRBJ2-1; TRBD2 is a possible D gene (6 bases). Germline CDR1 and CDR2: SGHAT and FQNNGV. V was pared by 0 bases and J by 4 bases, with 13 bases between. CDR3 length: 16 amino acids. As DNA, the CDR3 is TGTGCCAGCAGCTTAGATCAAGGAGGGCTTTACAATGAGCAGTTCTTC. It translates to CASSLDQGGLYNEQFF.

This clonotype was detected a few times. The V and J genes are TRBV4-1 and TRBJ1-2; maybe TRBD1 (6 bases). CDR1 is MGHRA, CDR2 YSYEKL, per germline. The V and J ends lost 2 bases and 4 bases respectively, with 14 bases between them. CDR3 length: 15 residues. The CDR3 DNA sequence: TGCGCCAGCAGCCAAAATGGGGGCAGGGTCTATGGCTACACCTTC. It codes for CASSQNGGRVYGYTF.

In this sample, this clonotype turned up a few times. The J gene is TRBJ1-3, the V gene TRBV12-3 or TRBV12-4, with D hard to call. Trimming stripped 8 bases from V and 4 bases from J, with 12 bases between. The CDR3 spans 13 residues. The CDR3 nucleotides are TGTGCCAGCCTCGAGGGTGTCGGAAACACCATATATTTT. Protein: CASLEGVGNTIYF.

There are a few counts of this clonotype. The chain couples TRBV12-3 or TRBV12-4 to TRBJ1-1, with unresolved D. Trimming shortened V by 3 bases and J by 2 bases, and 10 bases separated the two germline ends. The CDR3 has 14 amino acids. The CDR3, as DNA: TGTGCCAGCAGTTTGCAGGTACCTAACACTGAAGCTTTCTTT. It encodes CASSLQVPNTEAFF.

This clonotype was counted only a few times. The chain employs TRBV20-1 and TRBJ2-3; D perhaps matches TRBD2 (6 bases). The CDR3 consists of 13 residues. Germline values: CDR1 DFQATT, CDR2 SNEGSKA (reference sequence). Trimming left V 3 bases short and J 2 bases short, with 9 bases between. DNA for the CDR3: TGCAGTGCTAGGGGGGGTCCCACAGATACGCAGTATTTT. It is translated as CSARGGPTDTQYF.

The table lists this clonotype with many counts. The chain combines TRBV6-1 with TRBJ2-1; D gene unclear. Germline V gene sequence: CDR1 MNHNS, CDR2 SASEGT. Trimming shortened V by 3 bases and J by 0 bases, and 6 bases separated the two germline ends. The CDR3 is made up of 14 amino acids. The CDR3 spells CASSDGSSYNEQFF. In DNA, the CDR3 is TGTGCCAGCAGTGACGGCAGCTCCTACAATGAGCAGTTCTTC.

This chain connects TRBV11-2 to TRBJ2-3; TRBD2 aligns across 12 bases. J gave up 0 bases and V 4 bases, and 8 bases lay outside the gene matches. The CDR3 length is 18 residues. Germline V gene sequence: CDR1 SGHAT, CDR2 FQNNGV. CDR3: CASSSGLAGASSTDTQYF. CDR3 sequence (DNA): TGTGCCAGCAGCTCGGGACTAGCGGGCGCCTCTAGCACAGATACGCAGTATTTT.

The sample holds a few counts of this clonotype. The V and J genes are TRBV5-1 and TRBJ2-3; D gene ambiguous. Germline V gene lookup returns CDR1 SGHRS and CDR2 YFSETQ. V lost 2 bases to trimming and J lost 0 bases, with 13 bases between them. The CDR3 length is 16 residues. The CDR3 DNA sequence: TGCGCCAGCAGCTTCATAGGCATTGCGAGCACAGATACGCAGTATTTT. Its translation is CASSFIGIASTDTQYF.

This clonotype was seen many times. The chain employs TRBV6-2 or TRBV6-3 and TRBJ2-2; possibly TRBD2 for D (6 bases). V was clipped by 6 bases and J by 0 bases, with 29 bases between them. The CDR3 runs to 21 residues. Germline CDR1 MNHEY, CDR2 SVGEGT. This CDR3 reads CASSPSPPYLQGGANTGELFF. DNA of the CDR3: TGTGCCAGCAGCCCATCTCCTCCTTACCTCCAGGGCGGGGCGAACACCGGGGAGCTGTTTTTT.

The rearrangement joins TRBV12-3 or TRBV12-4 to TRBJ2-3, with TRBD1 as a possible D gene (6 bases). This CDR3 is 14 amino acids long. Trimming stripped 6 bases from V and 5 bases from J, with 15 bases between. In nucleotides, the CDR3 is TGTGCCAGCAGCCTACAGGGAGATGGAGATACGCAGTATTTT. Translation gives CASSLQGDGDTQYF.

The chain recombines TRBV5-1 with TRBJ2-7; D perhaps matches TRBD1 (6 bases). Germline CDR1 reads SGHRS; CDR2 reads YFSETQ. V dropped 2 bases and J dropped 2 bases, with 14 bases sitting between them. The CDR3 has 15 amino acids. DNA of the CDR3: TGCGCCAGCAGCTTAGGAGACAGGATTACCTACGAGCAGTACTTC. Encoded protein: CASSLGDRITYEQYF.

This clonotype turned up a few times. The genes are TRBV30 and TRBJ1-5, with D unresolved. CDR1 is GTSNPN and CDR2 is SVGIG in the germline V gene (reference sequence). The CDR3 has 14 amino acids. V lost 3 bases, J lost 0 bases, and 9 bases lay in between. The CDR3 DNA is TGTGCCTGGAGCTCCGGTAATAGCAATCAGCCCCAGCATTTT. Residues: CAWSSGNSNQPQHF.

This clonotype was seen a few times. This chain joins TRBV5-1 and TRBJ1-2; TRBD1 is a possible D gene (6 bases). Trimming pared 3 bases from V and 7 bases from J, leaving 19 bases between. CDR1 SGHRS and CDR2 YFSETQ come from the germline V gene. The CDR3 is 15 residues long. CDR3: CASSSGTGQVGGYTF. CDR3 nucleotides: TGCGCCAGCAGCTCAGGAACAGGGCAAGTGGGTGGCTACACCTTC.

This clonotype was picked up a small number of times. This chain uses TRBV5-1 with TRBJ2-7; 8 positions match TRBD2. The CDR3 is made up of 16 amino acids. Per germline, CDR1 SGHRS and CDR2 YFSETQ. V trimming: 0 bases; J trimming: 2 bases; junction bases outside the gene matches: 7. This CDR3 reads CASSLASSGSPYEQYF. The CDR3 nucleotides read TGCGCCAGCAGCTTGGCTTCTAGCGGGTCCCCCTACGAGCAGTACTTC.

This clonotype was observed a handful of times. The chain uses TRBV7-8 and TRBJ2-3; TRBD2 aligns across 9 bases. V was pared by 5 bases and J by 6 bases, with 9 bases of the junction left unmatched. The CDR3 runs 15 residues. Germline CDR1 and CDR2: SGHVS and FQNEAQ. For the CDR3, the DNA is TGTGCCAGCAGCCGGGGCCGGACTAGCGACGATACGCAGTATTTT. It translates to CASSRGRTSDDTQYF.

This chain uses TRBV12-3 or TRBV12-4 with TRBJ2-7, with D possibly TRBD1 on 6 matching bases. There are 13 residues in the CDR3. Trimming stripped 6 bases from V and 1 base from J, with 10 bases between. The CDR3 spells CASSDRTSYEQYF. CDR3 nucleotide sequence: TGTGCCAGCAGCGACAGGACATCCTACGAGCAGTACTTC.

This clonotype was counted between two and nine times. The chain combines TRBV7-9 with TRBJ1-2; D call uncertain. The CDR3 runs 17 residues. Trimming removed 5 bases at V and 0 bases at J, with 19 bases between. Germline loops: CDR1 SEHNR, CDR2 FQNEAQ (reference sequence). The CDR3 coding sequence is TGTGCCAGCAGCCCAATCGAGTGGGTAGGAACTAACTATGGCTACACCTTC. It is translated as CASSPIEWVGTNYGYTF.

This rearrangement joins TRBV9 to TRBJ2-3; D possibly matches TRBD1 or TRBD2 (5 bases each). Germline CDR1 SGDLS, CDR2 YYNGEE. This CDR3 has 17 residues. The V and J ends lost 0 bases and 2 bases respectively, with 16 bases between them. In DNA, the CDR3 is TGTGCCAGCAGCGTAGCTCGGGACGCCCGCTCCACAGATACGCAGTATTTT. As protein: CASSVARDARSTDTQYF.

This clonotype was counted a few times. The rearrangement joins TRBV7-9 to TRBJ2-2; D perhaps matches TRBD2 (5 bases). Between the trimmed V and J ends, which lost 9 bases and 2 bases, there was a span of 10 bases. The CDR3 sequence is 13 residues long. Germline V gene data show CDR1 as SEHNR and CDR2 as FQNEAQ (reference sequence). CDR3 sequence: CARSGSNTGELFF. The CDR3 DNA sequence: TGTGCCAGAAGCGGAAGCAACACCGGGGAGCTGTTTTTT.

V gene TRBV4-1 combines with J gene TRBJ2-3; 9 bases are shared with TRBD2. CDR1 is MGHRA and CDR2 is YSYEKL in the germline V gene. The CDR3 loop spans 18 amino acids. V lost 1 base to trimming and J lost 4 bases; unmatched junction nucleotides: 12. The CDR3 sequence: CASSQAQVGSGSADTQYF. The CDR3 nucleotides read TGCGCCAGCAGCCAAGCGCAGGTCGGTAGCGGGAGCGCAGATACGCAGTATTTT.

This sequence joins TRBV29-1 and TRBJ2-7; a possible D gene is TRBD1 (6 bases). Trimming removed 7 bases at V and 0 bases at J, with 13 bases between. This CDR3 comprises 13 residues. The V gene's germline CDR1 is SQVTM and CDR2 ANQGSEA. CDR3 coding DNA: TGCAGCGCATCCCCCAGGGGCTCCTACGAGCAGTACTTC. It encodes CSASPRGSYEQYF.

The sample holds a few counts of this clonotype. The V call is TRBV6-2 or TRBV6-3, the J call TRBJ2-1, with a tentative D call TRBD2 (5 bases). The germline V and J ends were trimmed by 4 bases and 9 bases, with 16 bases remaining between them. The germline V gene encodes CDR1 MNHEY and CDR2 SVGEGT. This CDR3 has 14 amino acids. The CDR3 loop is CASSSGGGAGEQFF. The CDR3, as DNA: TGTGCCAGCAGTTCCGGAGGTGGCGCGGGTGAGCAGTTCTTC.